Below are 20 T cell receptor beta chains sequenced from a single sample in a study of cytomegalovirus exposure and HLA in healthy donors. PCR involved 60 Vbeta and 13 Jbeta primers. Using immunoSEQ multiplex PCR, the repertoire was profiled, and TCRdb retains in-frame clones only, with some absent. The data contain 150,000 to 200,000 clones, roughly 80% of them seen just once; the ten biggest clones take up 2.4%. The sequenced sample consisted of PBMCs. These receptors came from a male donor in good health and CMV-seronegative.

The chain is built from TRBV29-1 and TRBJ2-1; TRBD2 matches at 8 bases. Germline V gene data show CDR1 as SQVTM and CDR2 as ANQGSEA. The CDR3 is 14 amino acids. The V gene end was trimmed by 7 bases and the J gene end by 4 bases; junction bases not matched to a gene: 9. In nucleotides, the CDR3 is TGCAGCGGCCTCTCGGGACTAGAGTACAATGAGCAGTTCTTC. It specifies CSGLSGLEYNEQFF.

Only one count was recorded for this clone. The V and J genes are TRBV28 and TRBJ2-1; D ambiguous. The length of the CDR3 is 13 residues. V was clipped by 5 bases and J by 8 bases, with 13 bases between them. Germline V gene lookup returns CDR1 MDHEN and CDR2 SYDVKM. The CDR3 loop is CASSPTRFHEQFF. The CDR3 nucleotides are TGTGCCAGCAGTCCCACTCGATTCCATGAGCAGTTCTTC.

The CDR3: CASSLVMAGASDTQYF. CDR3 in DNA: TGCGCCAGCAGCTTGGTTATGGCGGGAGCTTCAGATACGCAGTATTTT. J is TRBJ2-3 and V is TRBV5-1, with 7 bases identical to TRBD2. Trimming cost V 0 bases and J 4 bases; bases outside gene matches: 8. The germline CDR1 and CDR2 sequences are SGHRS and YFSETQ. The CDR3 spans 16 residues.

The V call is TRBV7-9, the J call TRBJ1-1; TRBD1 matches at 9 bases. CDR1 and CDR2 from the germline V gene are SEHNR and FQNEAQ (reference sequence). This CDR3 has 13 residues. V lost 6 bases and J lost 5; bases outside the gene matches: 4. The CDR3 DNA reads TGTGCCAGCAGACAGGGGGCGGGAACTGAAGCTTTCTTT. Residues: CASRQGAGTEAFF.

This sequence joins TRBV10-3 and TRBJ2-1, with a tentative D call TRBD2 (6 bases). With 4 bases removed from V and 1 base from J, the gap between germline ends came to 8 bases. CDR1 is ENHRY and CDR2 is SYGVKD in the germline V gene. The CDR3 spans 14 residues. CDR3 DNA sequence: TGTGCCATCAGTGCTGGGACTTCCTACAATGAGCAGTTCTTC. It is translated as CAISAGTSYNEQFF.

The chain employs TRBV19 and TRBJ1-1; the D gene is possibly TRBD1 (6 bases). Per germline, CDR1 LNHDA and CDR2 SQIVND (reference sequence). V was trimmed by 4 bases and J by 3 bases, leaving 9 bases between them. The CDR3 length is 13 residues. The CDR3 sequence: CASSRAGDTEAFF. The CDR3 region has the DNA TGTGCCAGTAGTAGGGCAGGGGACACTGAAGCTTTCTTT.

The CDR3 DNA sequence: TGTGCCAGTAGTGTTCCGGGACAGGGGGTAAACGAGCAGTACTTC. Residues: CASSVPGQGVNEQYF. The V gene is TRBV19, the J gene TRBJ2-7, with 11 nucleotides matching TRBD1. Germline V lookup: CDR1 LNHDA, CDR2 SQIVND (reference sequence). Trimming took 5 bases from V and 5 from J; bases not matched to a gene: 8. The CDR3 loop spans 15 amino acids. Full variable domain (remainder filled in from reference TRBV19 and TRBJ2-7): DGGITQSPKYLFRKEGQNVTLSCEQNLNHDAMYWYRQDPGQGLRLIYYSQIVNDFQKGDIAEGYSVSREKKESFPLTVTSAQKNPTAFYLCASSVPGQGVNEQYFGPGTRLTVT.

This chain links TRBV28 with TRBJ1-5; possible D gene TRBD1, 6 bases. Per the germline V gene, CDR1 is MDHEN and CDR2 is SYDVKM. V lost 6 bases, J lost 5 bases, and 14 bases lay in between. The CDR3 covers 14 residues. This CDR3 reads CASRTRRGDQPQHF. The CDR3, as DNA: TGTGCCAGCAGGACTCGCAGGGGCGATCAGCCCCAGCATTTT.

This chain joins TRBV5-1 and TRBJ2-7, with 11 bases that match TRBD2. The trim removed 0 bases at V and 7 bases at J, leaving 9 bases unmatched. Looked up from germline, CDR1 is SGHRS and CDR2 is YFSETQ. The CDR3 has 16 residues. Written as DNA, the CDR3 is TGCGCCAGCAGCTTGGGACTAGCGGGACTAACCGAAGAGCAGTACTTC. This sequence encodes CASSLGLAGLTEEQYF.

This chain uses TRBV4-2 with TRBJ1-5; 9 bases map to TRBD1. This CDR3 is built from 17 residues. Germline-derived CDR1 and CDR2 are LGHNA and YNFKEQ. J lost 0 bases, V lost 2 bases, and 5 bases had no gene match. CDR3 residues: CASSQKWDRVSNQPQHF. For the CDR3, the DNA is TGTGCCAGCAGCCAAAAATGGGACAGGGTTAGCAATCAGCCCCAGCATTTT.

V is TRBV19 and J is TRBJ2-2; 11 positions match TRBD1. The CDR3 consists of 16 residues. Germline V gene sequence: CDR1 LNHDA, CDR2 SQIVND (reference sequence). The V segment lost 4 bases and the J segment 4 bases; nucleotides outside the gene matches: 5. In DNA form, the CDR3 reads TGTGCCAGTAGTACAGGACAGGGGGCCGGCACCGGGGAGCTGTTTTTT. Translated: CASSTGQGAGTGELFF. Full variable domain (rest looked up from reference TRBV19 and TRBJ2-2): DGGITQSPKYLFRKEGQNVTLSCEQNLNHDAMYWYRQDPGQGLRLIYYSQIVNDFQKGDIAEGYSVSREKKESFPLTVTSAQKNPTAFYLCASSTGQGAGTGELFFGEGSRLTVL.

CDR3: CASSLLAASTDTQYF. The CDR3 DNA follows: TGTGCCAGCAGCCTACTAGCGGCTAGCACAGATACGCAGTATTTT. The chain recombines TRBV2 with TRBJ2-3; 8 nucleotides match TRBD2. Germline CDR1 is SNHLY and CDR2 is FYNNEI. The V and J ends lost 6 bases and 0 bases, in that order; junction bases with no gene match: 5. The CDR3 is 15 residues long.

The chain recombines TRBV10-2 with TRBJ1-6; a weak D match, TRBD1 (6 bases). Per the germline V gene, CDR1 is WSHSY and CDR2 is SAAADI. The CDR3 totals 18 residues. Trimming removed 7 bases from V and 2 bases from J, with 21 bases in between. CDR3 sequence reads: CASKARPGDGAYNSPLHF. The CDR3 DNA reads TGCGCCAGCAAAGCGAGACCAGGGGATGGTGCCTATAATTCACCCCTCCACTTT.

The chain recombines TRBV5-4 with TRBJ2-7; D is perhaps TRBD1 (5 bases). V lost 0 bases and J lost 3, with 7 bases in between. The length of the CDR3 is 13 residues. CDR1 is SGHNT, CDR2 YYREEE, per germline (reference sequence). CDR3 DNA sequence: TGTGCCAGCAGCTTGGAGACAGACTACGAGCAGTACTTC. This translates into CASSLETDYEQYF.

This clone was seen only once. The chain couples TRBV30 to TRBJ2-1, with 10 bases that match TRBD2. This CDR3 is 16 amino acids long. Germline CDR1 GTSNPN, CDR2 SVGIG (reference sequence). V trimming: 0 bases; J trimming: 4 bases; junction bases outside the gene matches: 6. CDR3 loop: CAWSVLSGGAYNEQFF. As DNA, the CDR3 is TGTGCCTGGAGTGTACTGAGCGGGGGGGCGTACAATGAGCAGTTCTTC.

The J gene is TRBJ2-1, the V gene TRBV29-1, with D possibly being TRBD2 (5 bases). The germline gives CDR1 SQVTM, CDR2 ANQGSEA. The CDR3 is 15 amino acids. The V gene lost 3 bases and the J gene lost 2 bases, with 14 bases spanning the gap. In nucleotides, the CDR3 is TGCAGCGTTGAGCCGGGATTCGGCGCCTACAATGAGCAGTTCTTC. It codes for CSVEPGFGAYNEQFF.

This clone occurred a few times. The J gene is TRBJ1-6, the V gene TRBV6-1; D may be TRBD1 (5 bases). Trimming removed 7 bases at V and 11 bases at J, with 18 bases between. From germline, CDR1 is MNHNS and CDR2 SASEGT. The CDR3 runs to 14 residues. The CDR3 DNA follows: TGTGCCAGCACCGAAGCGGGTTGGGGCGCACCCCTCCACTTT. It yields the protein CASTEAGWGAPLHF.

Comments on this clone: Other DNA sequences within the sample encode an identical CDR3. J is TRBJ2-1 and V is TRBV18, with 8 bases matching TRBD2. Losses at the gene ends were 3 bases for V and 3 bases for J; bases not matched to a gene: 1. Germline V CDR1 and CDR2: KGHSH, LQKENI. The CDR3 loop spans 14 amino acids. The CDR3 protein is CASSPSGGYNEQFF. The CDR3 nucleotides are TGTGCCAGCTCACCGAGCGGGGGCTACAATGAGCAGTTCTTC.

The rearrangement uses TRBV5-4 and TRBJ2-1, with TRBD2 identical over 12 bases. Looked up from germline, CDR1 is SGHNT and CDR2 is YYREEE (reference sequence). This CDR3 spans 16 amino acids. Trimming at V came to 5 bases and at J to 2 bases, leaving 5 bases not matched to a gene. CDR3 nucleotide sequence: TGTGCCAGCAGTCCCGGACTAGCGGGAACCTACAATGAGCAGTTCTTC. Its protein product is CASSPGLAGTYNEQFF.

This clone was seen a few times. The V call is TRBV5-1, the J call TRBJ2-7, with 10 positions matching TRBD2. This CDR3 is built from 15 residues. Trimming at V came to 4 bases and at J to 3 bases, leaving 7 bases not matched to a gene. The germline CDR1 and CDR2 sequences are SGHRS and YFSETQ. This CDR3 is CASSLRLAGYYEQYF. Written as DNA, the CDR3 is TGCGCCAGCAGCCTGCGACTAGCGGGCTACTACGAGCAGTACTTC.